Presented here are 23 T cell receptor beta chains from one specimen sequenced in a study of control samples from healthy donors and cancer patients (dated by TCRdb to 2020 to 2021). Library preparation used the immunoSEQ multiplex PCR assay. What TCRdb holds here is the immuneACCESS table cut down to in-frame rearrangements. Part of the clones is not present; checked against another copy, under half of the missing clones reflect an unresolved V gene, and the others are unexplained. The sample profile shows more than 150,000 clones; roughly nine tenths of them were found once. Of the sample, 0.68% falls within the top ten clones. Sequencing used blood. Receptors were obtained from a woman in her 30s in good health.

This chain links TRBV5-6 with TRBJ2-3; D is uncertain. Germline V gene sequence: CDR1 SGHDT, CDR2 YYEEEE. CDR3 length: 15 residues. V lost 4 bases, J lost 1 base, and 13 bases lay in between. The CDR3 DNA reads TGTGCCAGCAGCCCAGTAGAGGACGGCACAGATACGCAGTATTTT. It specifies CASSPVEDGTDTQYF.

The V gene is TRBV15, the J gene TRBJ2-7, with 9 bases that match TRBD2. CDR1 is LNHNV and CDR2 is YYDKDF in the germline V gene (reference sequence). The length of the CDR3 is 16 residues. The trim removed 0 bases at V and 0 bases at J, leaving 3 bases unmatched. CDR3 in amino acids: CATSRDRGLASYEQYF. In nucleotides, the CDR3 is TGTGCCACCAGCAGAGATCGGGGACTAGCCTCCTACGAGCAGTACTTC.

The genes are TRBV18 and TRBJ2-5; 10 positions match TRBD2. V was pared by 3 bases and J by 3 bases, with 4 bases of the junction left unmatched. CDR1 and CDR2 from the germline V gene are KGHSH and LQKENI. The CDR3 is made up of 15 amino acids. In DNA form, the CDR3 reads TGTGCCAGCTCACCGCGGACTAGCGGTAAAGAGACCCAGTACTTC. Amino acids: CASSPRTSGKETQYF.

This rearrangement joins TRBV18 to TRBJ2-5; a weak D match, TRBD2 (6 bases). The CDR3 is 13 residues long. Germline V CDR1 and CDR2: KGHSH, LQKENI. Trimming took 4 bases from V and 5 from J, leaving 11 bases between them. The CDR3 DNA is TGTGCCAGCTCACGGAGGGAGTTGGAGACCCAGTACTTC. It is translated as CASSRRELETQYF. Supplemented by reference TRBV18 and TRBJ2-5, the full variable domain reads NAGVMQNPRHLVRRRGQEARLRCSPMKGHSHVYWYRQLPEEGLKFMVYLQKENIIDESGMPKERFSAEFPKEGPSILRIQQVVRGDSAAYFCASSRRELETQYFGPGTRLLVL.

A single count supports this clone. CDR3: CASSRYLTGTSNEKLFF. CDR3 bases: TGTGCCAGCAGCCGGTACCTCACCGGGACATCGAACGAAAAACTGTTTTTT. The chain is built from TRBV14 and TRBJ1-4, with a tentative D call TRBD1 (6 bases). CDR1 is SGHDN and CDR2 is FVKESK in the germline V gene. This CDR3 contains 17 residues. Trimming removed 4 bases at V and 8 bases at J, with 23 bases between. Based on the CDR3 plus reference TRBV14 and TRBJ1-4, the full variable domain is EAGVTQFPSHSVIEKGQTVTLRCDPISGHDNLYWYRRVMGKEIKFLLHFVKESKQDESGMPNNRFLAERTGGTYSTLKVQPAELEDSGVYFCASSRYLTGTSNEKLFFGSGTQLSVL.

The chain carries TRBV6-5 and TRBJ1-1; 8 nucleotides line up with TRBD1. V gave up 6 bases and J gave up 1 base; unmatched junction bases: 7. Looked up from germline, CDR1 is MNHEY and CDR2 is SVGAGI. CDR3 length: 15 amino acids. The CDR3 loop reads CASRTLGQENTEAFF. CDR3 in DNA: TGTGCCAGCAGAACCTTGGGACAGGAGAACACTGAAGCTTTCTTT.

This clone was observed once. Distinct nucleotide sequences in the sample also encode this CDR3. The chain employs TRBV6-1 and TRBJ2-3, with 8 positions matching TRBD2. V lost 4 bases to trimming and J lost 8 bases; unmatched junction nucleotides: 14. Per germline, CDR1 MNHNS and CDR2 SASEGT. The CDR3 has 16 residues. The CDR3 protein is CASSVGLAPEDGTQYF. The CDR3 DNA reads TGTGCCAGCAGTGTAGGACTAGCCCCTGAGGATGGTACGCAGTATTTT.

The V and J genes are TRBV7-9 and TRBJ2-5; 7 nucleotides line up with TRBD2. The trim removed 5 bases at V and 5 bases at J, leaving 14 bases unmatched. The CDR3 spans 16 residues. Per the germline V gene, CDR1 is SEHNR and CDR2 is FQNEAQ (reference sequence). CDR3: CASSIGTNPGLETQYF. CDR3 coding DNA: TGTGCCAGCAGCATCGGGACTAACCCTGGCTTGGAGACCCAGTACTTC.

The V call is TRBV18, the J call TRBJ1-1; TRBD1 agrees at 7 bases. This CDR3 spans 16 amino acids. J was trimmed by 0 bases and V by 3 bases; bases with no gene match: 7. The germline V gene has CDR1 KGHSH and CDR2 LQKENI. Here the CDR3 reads CASSPSPTGVNTEAFF. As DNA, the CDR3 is TGTGCCAGCTCACCTTCCCCAACAGGGGTGAACACTGAAGCTTTCTTT.

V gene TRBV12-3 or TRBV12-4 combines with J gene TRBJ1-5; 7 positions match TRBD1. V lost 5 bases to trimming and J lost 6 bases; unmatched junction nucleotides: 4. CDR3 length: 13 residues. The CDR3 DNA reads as TGTGCCAGCAGTACAGGGGCAGCTCAGCCCCAGCATTTT. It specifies CASSTGAAQPQHF.

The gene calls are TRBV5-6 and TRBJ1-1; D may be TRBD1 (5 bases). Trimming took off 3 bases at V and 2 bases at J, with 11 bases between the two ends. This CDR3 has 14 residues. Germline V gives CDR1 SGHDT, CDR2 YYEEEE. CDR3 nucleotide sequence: TGTGCCAGCAGCTCCAGGGCCTTTAACACTGAAGCTTTCTTT. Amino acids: CASSSRAFNTEAFF.

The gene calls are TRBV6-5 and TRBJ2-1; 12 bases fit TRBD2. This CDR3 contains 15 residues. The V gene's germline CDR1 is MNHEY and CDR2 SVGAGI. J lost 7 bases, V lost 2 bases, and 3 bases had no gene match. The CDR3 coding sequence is TGTGCCAGCAGTTACGAGACTAGCGGGAGAAATGAGCAGTTCTTC. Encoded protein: CASSYETSGRNEQFF.

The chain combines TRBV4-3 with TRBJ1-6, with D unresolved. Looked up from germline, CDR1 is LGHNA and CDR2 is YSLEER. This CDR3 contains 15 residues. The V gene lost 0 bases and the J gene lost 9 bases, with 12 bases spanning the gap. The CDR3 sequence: CASSQEGGRGSPLHF. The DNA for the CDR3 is TGCGCCAGCAGCCAAGAAGGAGGGCGAGGTTCACCCCTCCACTTT.

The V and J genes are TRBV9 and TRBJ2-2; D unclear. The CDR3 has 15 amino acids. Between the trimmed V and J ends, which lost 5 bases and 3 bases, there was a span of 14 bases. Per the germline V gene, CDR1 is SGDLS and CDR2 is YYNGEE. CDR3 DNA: TGTGCCAGCAGTCCCCTAAGGACGTACACCGGGGAGCTGTTTTTT. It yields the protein CASSPLRTYTGELFF.

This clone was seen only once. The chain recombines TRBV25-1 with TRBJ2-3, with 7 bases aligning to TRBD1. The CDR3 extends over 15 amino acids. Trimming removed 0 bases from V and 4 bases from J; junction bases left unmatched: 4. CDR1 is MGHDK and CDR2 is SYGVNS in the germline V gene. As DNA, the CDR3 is TGTGCCAGCAGTGAATACAGGGGGTGGGCAGATACGCAGTATTTT. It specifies CASSEYRGWADTQYF.

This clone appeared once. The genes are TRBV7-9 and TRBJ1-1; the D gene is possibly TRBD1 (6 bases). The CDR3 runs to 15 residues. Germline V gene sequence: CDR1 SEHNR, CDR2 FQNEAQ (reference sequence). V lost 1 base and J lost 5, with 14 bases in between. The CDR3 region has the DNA TGTGCCAGCAGCTTAGTACGGGGGCCGCGAACTGAAGCTTTCTTT. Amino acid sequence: CASSLVRGPRTEAFF.

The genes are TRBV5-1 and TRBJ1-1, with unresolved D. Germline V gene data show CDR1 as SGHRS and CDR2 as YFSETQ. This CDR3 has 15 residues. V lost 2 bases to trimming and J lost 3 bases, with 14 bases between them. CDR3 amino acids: CASSLGPVQYTEAFF. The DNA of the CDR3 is TGCGCCAGCAGCTTAGGCCCGGTACAGTACACTGAAGCTTTCTTT.

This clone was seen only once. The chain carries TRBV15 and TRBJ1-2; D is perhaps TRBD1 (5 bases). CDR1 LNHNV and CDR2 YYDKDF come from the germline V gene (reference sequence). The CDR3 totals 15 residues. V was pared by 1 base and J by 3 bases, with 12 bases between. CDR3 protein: CATSRVLGGDYGYTF. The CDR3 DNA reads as TGTGCCACCAGCAGAGTTTTAGGAGGGGACTATGGCTACACCTTC.

CDR3 region: CASSSLHREQETQYF. Here the CDR3 DNA reads TGTGCCAGCAGTTCACTTCACCGGGAGCAAGAGACCCAGTACTTC. The J gene is TRBJ2-5, the V gene TRBV28, with D maybe TRBD2 (6 bases). CDR3 length equals 15 residues. Trimming shortened V by 4 bases and J by 2 bases, and 14 bases separated the two germline ends. Germline CDR1 MDHEN, CDR2 SYDVKM. The variable domain in full, with the rest retrieved from reference TRBV28 and TRBJ2-5, is DVKVTQSSRYLVKRTGEKVFLECVQDMDHENMFWYRQDPGLGLRLIYFSYDVKMKEKGDIPEGYSVSREKKERFSLILESASTNQTSMYLCASSSLHREQETQYFGPGTRLLVL.

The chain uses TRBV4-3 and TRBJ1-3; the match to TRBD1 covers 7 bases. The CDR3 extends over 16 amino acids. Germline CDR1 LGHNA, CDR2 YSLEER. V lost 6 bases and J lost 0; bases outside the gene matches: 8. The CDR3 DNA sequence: TGCGCCAGCAGTTACGACAGGGCAACCTCTGGAAACACCATATATTTT. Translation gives CASSYDRATSGNTIYF.

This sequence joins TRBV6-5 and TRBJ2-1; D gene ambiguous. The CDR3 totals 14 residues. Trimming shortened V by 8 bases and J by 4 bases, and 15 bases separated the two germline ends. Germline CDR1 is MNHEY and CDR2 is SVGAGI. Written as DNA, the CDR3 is TGTGCCAGCCTCCCGGGTCGGTATTACAATGAGCAGTTCTTC. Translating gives CASLPGRYYNEQFF.

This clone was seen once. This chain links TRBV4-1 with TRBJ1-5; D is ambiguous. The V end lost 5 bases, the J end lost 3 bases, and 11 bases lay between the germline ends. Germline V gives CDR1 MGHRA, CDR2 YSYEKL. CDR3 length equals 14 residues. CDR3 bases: TGCGCCAGCAGCTCATGGACGGTCAATCAGCCCCAGCATTTT. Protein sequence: CASSSWTVNQPQHF.

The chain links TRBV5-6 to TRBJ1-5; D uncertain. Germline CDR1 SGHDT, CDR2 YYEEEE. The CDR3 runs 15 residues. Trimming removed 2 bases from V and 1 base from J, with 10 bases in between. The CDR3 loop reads CASSFASRSNQPQHF. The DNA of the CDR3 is TGTGCCAGCAGCTTTGCTTCCCGGAGCAATCAGCCCCAGCATTTT.